Below are 19 T cell receptor beta chains sequenced from a single sample in a study of CD8+CD57+ T cells in acquired aplastic anemia. The sequenced patients had an expansion of CD8+CD57+ cells seen by flow cytometry. According to the study, genomic DNA was the template for TCR beta VDJ and CDR3 profiling. From the reads, TCRdb called clonotypes with MiXCR, one entry per CDR3 protein. Found here are approximately 470,000 distinct CDR3 sequences, under 40% of them singletons; the top ten hold less than 1%. Sequenced input: sorted CD4+, CD8+, or CD8+CD57+ T cells (not recorded which) from PBMCs. The receptors here all came from a human donor with aplastic anemia.

This CDR3 is CASSWGPVGQYF. The CDR3 DNA reads as TGTGCCAGCAGCTGGGGACCGGTCGGGCAGTACTTC. The chain has TRBV5-4 and TRBJ2-7; D is tentatively TRBD1 or TRBD2 (5 bases each). Germline V CDR1 and CDR2: SGHNT, YYREEE (reference sequence). The V end was cut by 3 bases, the J end by 9 bases, with 13 bases between. This CDR3 comprises 12 residues.

The chain has TRBV19 and TRBJ2-1; D gene uncertain. V was clipped by 2 bases and J by 0 bases, with 11 bases between them. This CDR3 has 16 residues. Germline CDR1 reads LNHDA; CDR2 reads SQIVND (reference sequence). The CDR3 sequence: CASSINAVSSYNEQFF. The CDR3 nucleotides are TGTGCCAGTAGTATAAACGCGGTGAGCTCCTACAATGAGCAGTTCTTC.

This clonotype was picked up many times. This sequence joins TRBV15 and TRBJ2-5; D is perhaps TRBD2 (5 bases). The CDR3 covers 17 residues. V dropped 1 base and J dropped 7 bases, with 22 bases sitting between them. Germline V gene lookup returns CDR1 LNHNV and CDR2 YYDKDF (reference sequence). CDR3 coding DNA: TGTGCCACCAGCAGAGGAGACCTTGCGGGTGGGTCGGCGACCCAGTACTTC. This sequence encodes CATSRGDLAGGSATQYF.

This clonotype was recorded a few times. This sequence joins TRBV6-1 and TRBJ2-1; D possibly corresponds to TRBD1 (6 bases). Germline assignment: CDR1 MNHNS and CDR2 SASEGT. This CDR3 has 14 amino acids. Trimming shortened V by 6 bases and J by 5 bases, and 14 bases separated the two germline ends. The CDR3 DNA reads as TGTGCCAGCAGCCCATTCACAGGGAACAATGAGCAGTTCTTC. This encodes CASSPFTGNNEQFF.

In DNA form, the CDR3 reads TGCAGTGCTAGAGGGGCCCCCTTGTCGAGCTCCTACGAGCAGTACTTC. Translation: CSARGAPLSSSYEQYF. V gene TRBV20-1 combines with J gene TRBJ2-7, with D unresolved. This CDR3 is built from 16 residues. The V end was cut by 1 base, the J end by 0 bases, with 16 bases between. Germline V gene lookup returns CDR1 DFQATT and CDR2 SNEGSKA (reference sequence).

This clonotype was seen ten or more times. The chain uses TRBV7-2 and TRBJ1-6, with D unresolved. The V end was cut by 2 bases, the J end by 6 bases, with 8 bases between. Germline V gene sequence: CDR1 SGHTA, CDR2 FQGNSA. The CDR3 is 14 residues long. CDR3 sequence (DNA): TGTGCCAGCAGCTTAACCAAAACTAATTCACCCCTCCACTTT. The encoded protein is CASSLTKTNSPLHF.

This clonotype was counted at least ten times. The rearrangement links TRBV4-3 to TRBJ2-7; 8 positions agree with TRBD2. CDR3 length: 15 amino acids. CDR1 and CDR2 (germline): LGHNA, YSLEER. Unmatched junction bases numbered 8, after V lost 2 bases and J lost 5 bases. CDR3 in DNA: TGCGCCAGCAGCCAATTCAGCGGGGGTCGCCACGAGCAGTACTTC. It translates to CASSQFSGGRHEQYF.

V gene TRBV3-1 combines with J gene TRBJ1-5; 7 bases are a match to TRBD1. The CDR3 sequence is 14 residues long. After removal of 4 bases from V and 5 bases from J, the junction contained 5 bases not matched to a gene. Germline lookup yields CDR1 LGHDT and CDR2 YNNKEL (reference sequence). The CDR3 region has the DNA TGTGCCAGCAGCCGGGGGACAGCCCATCAGCCCCAGCATTTT. It encodes CASSRGTAHQPQHF.

At least ten counts were recorded for this clonotype. The chain links TRBV2 to TRBJ2-7, with 10 bases lining up with TRBD2. V trimming: 2 bases; J trimming: 3 bases; junction bases outside the gene matches: 7. This CDR3 region has 16 residues. Looked up from germline, CDR1 is SNHLY and CDR2 is FYNNEI. CDR3 protein: CASSESPSGGDYEQYF. The CDR3 DNA follows: TGTGCCAGCAGTGAATCCCCTAGCGGGGGAGACTACGAGCAGTACTTC.

Details on this clonotype: The junction departs from germline at one end; a sequencing error may be responsible. This chain joins TRBV11-2 and TRBJ2-7, with D tentatively TRBD1 (6 bases). This CDR3 contains 15 residues. The germline V gene has CDR1 SGHAT and CDR2 FQNNGV. CDR3 amino acids: CASRPLGDKSYEQHF. Here the CDR3 DNA reads TGTGCCAGCAGGCCCCTCGGGGACAAATCCTACGAGCAGCACTTC.

Worth noting for this clonotype: A read error may produce the germline difference seen at one junction end. The chain combines TRBV13 with TRBJ1-5, with unresolved D. Per the germline V gene, CDR1 is PRHDT and CDR2 is FYEKMQ (reference sequence). This CDR3 region has 16 residues. CDR3 DNA sequence: TGTGCCAGCAGTTTAGGACGGAGAGATAGCAATCAGCCCCAGCATTTT. Translation: CASSLGRRDSNQPQHF. Full variable domain (missing parts from reference TRBV13 and TRBJ1-5): AAGVIQSPRHLIKEKRETATLKCYPIPRHDTVYWYQQGPGQDPQFLISFYEKMQSDKGSIPDRFSAQQFSDYHSELNMSSLELGDSALYFCASSLGRRDSNQPQHFGDGTRLSIL.

This clonotype has a count of ten or more. The chain is built from TRBV2 and TRBJ1-5; TRBD1 might be the D (5 bases). CDR3 length: 13 amino acids. Trimming stripped 8 bases from V and 4 bases from J, with 12 bases between. Germline V gives CDR1 SNHLY, CDR2 FYNNEI. CDR3 sequence reads: CASVRDGNQPQHF. CDR3 DNA: TGTGCCAGCGTGAGGGACGGAAATCAGCCCCAGCATTTT. The entire variable domain, with the rest obtained from reference TRBV2 and TRBJ1-5, is as follows: EPEVTQTPSHQVTQMGQEVILRCVPISNHLYFYWYRQILGQKVEFLVSFYNNEISEKSEIFDDQFSVERPDGSNFTLKIRSTKLEDSAMYFCASVRDGNQPQHFGDGTRLSIL.

This chain joins TRBV9 and TRBJ2-7; TRBD2 matches 7 bases. V trimming: 1 base; J trimming: 7 bases; junction bases outside the gene matches: 11. The CDR3 sequence is 15 residues long. Germline V gene data show CDR1 as SGDLS and CDR2 as YYNGEE. The CDR3 protein is CASSVSLAAPQEQYF. In DNA, the CDR3 is TGTGCCAGCAGCGTATCCCTAGCGGCCCCTCAGGAGCAGTACTTC.

This clonotype was seen more than once but under ten times. The chain has TRBV6-1 and TRBJ1-2; D is possibly TRBD1 (5 bases). The CDR3 loop spans 13 amino acids. V was pared by 5 bases and J by 7 bases, with 14 bases between. Germline CDR1 MNHNS, CDR2 SASEGT. Here the CDR3 reads CASSRQGPGGYTF. The CDR3 bases are TGTGCCAGCAGTAGGCAGGGACCCGGTGGCTACACCTTC.

This clonotype was observed a few times. The genes are TRBV29-1 and TRBJ1-2; the D is unclear. This CDR3 contains 11 residues. With 6 bases removed from V and 6 bases from J, the gap between germline ends came to 11 bases. Germline V gene data show CDR1 as SQVTM and CDR2 as ANQGSEA. CDR3 region: CSVAGGNGYTF. As DNA, the CDR3 is TGCAGCGTCGCCGGTGGGAATGGCTACACCTTC.

This clonotype was detected ten times or more. The gene calls are TRBV5-1 and TRBJ1-2; unclear D gene. Trimming stripped 2 bases from V and 2 bases from J, with 13 bases between. The CDR3 runs to 15 residues. Per the germline V gene, CDR1 is SGHRS and CDR2 is YFSETQ. The CDR3 sequence is CASSFGSGLNYGYTF. In nucleotides, the CDR3 is TGCGCCAGCAGCTTCGGGTCTGGGCTGAACTATGGCTACACCTTC.

V and J are TRBV19 and TRBJ2-2, with TRBD2 identical over 11 bases. V lost 10 bases, J lost 0 bases, and 10 bases stayed unmatched. Germline CDR1 reads LNHDA; CDR2 reads SQIVND (reference sequence). The CDR3 is 17 residues long. The DNA of the CDR3 is TGTGCCACCAGACTAGCGGGGACCAACCCGAACACCGGGGAGCTGTTTTTT. Protein product: CATRLAGTNPNTGELFF.

This clonotype was recorded many times. The chain is built from TRBV25-1 and TRBJ1-2; no reliable D call. The CDR3 length is 13 residues. Germline V CDR1 and CDR2: MGHDK, SYGVNS. V was pared by 1 base and J by 8 bases, with 11 bases between. The CDR3 sequence: CASSEFVEGGYTF. CDR3 DNA sequence: TGTGCCAGCAGTGAATTCGTGGAGGGAGGCTACACCTTC.

This clonotype was seen repeatedly, ten times or more. The chain uses TRBV20-1 and TRBJ1-2; tentative D call: TRBD1 (6 bases). Germline loops: CDR1 DFQATT, CDR2 SNEGSKA (reference sequence). V was cut by 0 bases and J by 4 bases, with 12 bases left in between. The CDR3 totals 14 residues. This chain's CDR3 is CSARDLTGFYGYTF. CDR3 DNA sequence: TGCAGTGCTAGAGATCTGACAGGCTTCTATGGCTACACCTTC.